The sequence of this TCR beta chain was determined in a study of cytomegalovirus exposure and HLA in healthy donors. In the study overall: One earlier analysis, a look at some 180 million T cells, found roughly 110 million unique TCR beta sequences.

Researchers ran the PCR with 60 Vbeta and 13 Jbeta primers. Measured with immunoSEQ multiplex PCR; TCRdb has only the in-frame clones, and not every one. The top ten clones hold under 10% of a sample with more than 75,000 clones, 65% to 75% of them seen once. Study conclusions and caveats: Reported results showed that the classifier diagnosed cytomegalovirus status with high specificity and sensitivity. A missense variant in DCLRE1C was later tied to TCR beta V- and J-gene trimming.

The sample holds one count of this clone. The antigen remains unidentified. This CDR3 has 14 residues. Per the germline V gene, CDR1 is SGHTA and CDR2 is FQGNSA. V shed 5 bases, J shed 8 bases, and the junction held 5 bases outside the gene matches. The origin of this receptor is a man aged 40-50 years in good health and CMV-seropositive. V is TRBV7-2 and J is TRBJ1-4; 10 bases match TRBD1. Sequenced: PBMCs. CDR3 sequence (DNA): TGTGCCAGCAGCGGACAGGGGGAATCAGAAAAACTGTTTTTT. Amino acid sequence: CASSGQGESEKLFF.